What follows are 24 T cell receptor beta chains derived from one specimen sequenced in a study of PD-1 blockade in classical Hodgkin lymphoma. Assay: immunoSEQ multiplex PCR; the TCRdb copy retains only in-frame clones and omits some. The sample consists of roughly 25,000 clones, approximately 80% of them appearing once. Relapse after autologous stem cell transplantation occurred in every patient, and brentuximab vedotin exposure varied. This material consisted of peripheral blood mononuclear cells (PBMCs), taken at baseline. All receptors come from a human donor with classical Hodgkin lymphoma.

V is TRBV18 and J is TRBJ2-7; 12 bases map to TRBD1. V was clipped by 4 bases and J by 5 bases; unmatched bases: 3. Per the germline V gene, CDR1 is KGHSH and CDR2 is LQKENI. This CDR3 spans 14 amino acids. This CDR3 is CASSHGTGGDEQYF. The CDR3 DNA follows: TGTGCCAGCTCACACGGGACAGGGGGCGACGAGCAGTACTTC.

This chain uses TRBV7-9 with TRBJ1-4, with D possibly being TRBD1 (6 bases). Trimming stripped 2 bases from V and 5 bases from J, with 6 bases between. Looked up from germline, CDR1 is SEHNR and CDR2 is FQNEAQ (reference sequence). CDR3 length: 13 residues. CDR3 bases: TGTGCCAGCAGCTTAACAGGGAATGAAAAACTGTTTTTT. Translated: CASSLTGNEKLFF. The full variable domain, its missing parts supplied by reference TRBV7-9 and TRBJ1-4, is DTGVSQNPRHKITKRGQNVTFRCDPISEHNRLYWYRQTLGQGPEFLTYFQNEAQLEKSRLLSDRFSAERPKGSFSTLEIQRTEQGDSAMYLCASSLTGNEKLFFGSGTQLSVL.

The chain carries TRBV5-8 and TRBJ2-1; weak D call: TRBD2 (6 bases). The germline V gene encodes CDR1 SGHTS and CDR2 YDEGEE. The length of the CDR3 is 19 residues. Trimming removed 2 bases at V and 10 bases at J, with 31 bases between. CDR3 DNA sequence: TGTGCCAGCAGCTTCTTGTTGGCGTATAGGGCCGTAGGCGGGGCAGAGCAGTTCTTC. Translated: CASSFLLAYRAVGGAEQFF.

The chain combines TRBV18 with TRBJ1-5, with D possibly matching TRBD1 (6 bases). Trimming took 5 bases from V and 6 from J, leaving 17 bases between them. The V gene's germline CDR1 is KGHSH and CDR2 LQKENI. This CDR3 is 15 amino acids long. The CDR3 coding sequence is TGTGCCAGCTCAATCGGGGGTTTAGGGGGTCAGCCCCAGCATTTT. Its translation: CASSIGGLGGQPQHF.

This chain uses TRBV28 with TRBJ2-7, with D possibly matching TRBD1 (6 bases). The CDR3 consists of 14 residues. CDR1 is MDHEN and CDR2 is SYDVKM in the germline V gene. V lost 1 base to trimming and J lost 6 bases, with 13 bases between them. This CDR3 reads CASSLSARTVEQYF. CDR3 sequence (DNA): TGTGCCAGCAGTTTATCTGCGCGGACAGTCGAGCAGTACTTC.

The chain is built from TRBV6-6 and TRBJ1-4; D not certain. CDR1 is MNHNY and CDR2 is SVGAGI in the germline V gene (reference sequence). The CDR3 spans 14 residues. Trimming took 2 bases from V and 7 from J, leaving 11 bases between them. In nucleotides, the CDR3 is TGTGCCAGCAGTTACGGAGGGTTGGGTGAAAAACTGTTTTTT. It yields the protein CASSYGGLGEKLFF.

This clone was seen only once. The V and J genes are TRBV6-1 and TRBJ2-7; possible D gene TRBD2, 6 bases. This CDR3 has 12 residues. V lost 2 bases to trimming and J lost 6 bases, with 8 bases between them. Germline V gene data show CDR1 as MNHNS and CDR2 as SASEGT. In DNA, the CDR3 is TGTGCCAGCAGTGAAAGGCGGGGCGAGCAGTACTTC. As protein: CASSERRGEQYF.

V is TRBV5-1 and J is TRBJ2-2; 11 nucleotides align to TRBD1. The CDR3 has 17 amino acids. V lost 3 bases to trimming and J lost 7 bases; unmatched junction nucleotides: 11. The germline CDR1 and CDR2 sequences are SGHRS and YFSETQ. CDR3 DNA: TGCGCCAGCAGCTCCTCCACCGGGACAGGGGGGCTCGGGGAGCTGTTTTTT. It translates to CASSSSTGTGGLGELFF.

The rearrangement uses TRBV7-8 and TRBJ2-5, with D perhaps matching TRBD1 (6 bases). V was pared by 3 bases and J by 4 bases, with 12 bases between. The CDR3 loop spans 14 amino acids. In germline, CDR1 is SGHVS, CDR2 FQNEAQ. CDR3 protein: CASSFQTGPETQYF. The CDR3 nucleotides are TGTGCCAGCAGCTTCCAGACAGGCCCAGAGACCCAGTACTTC.

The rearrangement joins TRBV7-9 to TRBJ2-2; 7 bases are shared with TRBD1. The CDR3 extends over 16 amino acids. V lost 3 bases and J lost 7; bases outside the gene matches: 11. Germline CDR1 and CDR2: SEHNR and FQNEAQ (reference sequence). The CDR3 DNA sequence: TGTGCCAGCAGCTTTAACAGGGGCACCAGTGGCGGGGAGCTGTTTTTT. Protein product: CASSFNRGTSGGELFF.

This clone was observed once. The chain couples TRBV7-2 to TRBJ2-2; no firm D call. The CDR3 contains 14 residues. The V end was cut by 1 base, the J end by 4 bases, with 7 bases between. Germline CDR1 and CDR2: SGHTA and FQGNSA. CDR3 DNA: TGTGCCAGCAGCTTAGGGGTCCGCACCGGGGAGCTGTTTTTT. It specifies CASSLGVRTGELFF.

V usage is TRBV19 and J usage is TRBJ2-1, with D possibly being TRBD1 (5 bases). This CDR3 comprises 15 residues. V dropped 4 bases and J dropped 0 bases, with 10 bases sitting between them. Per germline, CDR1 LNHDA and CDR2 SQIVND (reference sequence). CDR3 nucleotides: TGTGCCAGTAGTACTCACAGGATCTCCTACAATGAGCAGTTCTTC. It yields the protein CASSTHRISYNEQFF. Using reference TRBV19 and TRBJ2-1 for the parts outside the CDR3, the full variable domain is DGGITQSPKYLFRKEGQNVTLSCEQNLNHDAMYWYRQDPGQGLRLIYYSQIVNDFQKGDIAEGYSVSREKKESFPLTVTSAQKNPTAFYLCASSTHRISYNEQFFGPGTRLTVL.

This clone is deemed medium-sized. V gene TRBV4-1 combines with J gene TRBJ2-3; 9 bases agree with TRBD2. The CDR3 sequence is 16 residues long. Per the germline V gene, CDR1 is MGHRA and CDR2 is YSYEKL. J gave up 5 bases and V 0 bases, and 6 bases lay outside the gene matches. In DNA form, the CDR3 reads TGCGCCAGCAGCCAAGATACCGCTAGCGGGGTAGATACGCAGTATTTT. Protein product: CASSQDTASGVDTQYF.

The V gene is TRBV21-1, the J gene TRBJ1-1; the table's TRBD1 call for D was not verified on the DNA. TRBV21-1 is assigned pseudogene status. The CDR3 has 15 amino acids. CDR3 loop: CAKGRGTTTNTEAFF. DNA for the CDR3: TGTGCCAAAGGAAGGGGTACTACTACTAACACTGAAGCTTTCTTT.

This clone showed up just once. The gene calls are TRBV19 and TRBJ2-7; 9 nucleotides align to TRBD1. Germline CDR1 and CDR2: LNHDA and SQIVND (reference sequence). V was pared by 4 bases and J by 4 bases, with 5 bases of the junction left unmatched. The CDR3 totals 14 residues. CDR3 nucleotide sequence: TGTGCCAGTAGTACACAGGGGGCGGGTTACGAGCAGTACTTC. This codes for CASSTQGAGYEQYF. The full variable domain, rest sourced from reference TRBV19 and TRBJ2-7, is DGGITQSPKYLFRKEGQNVTLSCEQNLNHDAMYWYRQDPGQGLRLIYYSQIVNDFQKGDIAEGYSVSREKKESFPLTVTSAQKNPTAFYLCASSTQGAGYEQYFGPGTRLTVT.

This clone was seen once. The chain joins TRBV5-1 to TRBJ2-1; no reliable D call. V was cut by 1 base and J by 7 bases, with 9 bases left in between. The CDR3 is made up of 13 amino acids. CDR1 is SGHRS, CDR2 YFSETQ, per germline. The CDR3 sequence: CASSLSRINEQFF. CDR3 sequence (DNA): TGCGCCAGCAGCTTGAGTCGGATAAATGAGCAGTTCTTC.

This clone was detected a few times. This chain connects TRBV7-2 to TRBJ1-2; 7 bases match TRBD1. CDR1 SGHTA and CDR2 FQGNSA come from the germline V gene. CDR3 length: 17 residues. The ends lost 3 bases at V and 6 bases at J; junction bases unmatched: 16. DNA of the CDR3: TGTGCCAGCAGCTTCCGCGGGGACAGCCGGATCGGCAATGGCTACACCTTC. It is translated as CASSFRGDSRIGNGYTF.

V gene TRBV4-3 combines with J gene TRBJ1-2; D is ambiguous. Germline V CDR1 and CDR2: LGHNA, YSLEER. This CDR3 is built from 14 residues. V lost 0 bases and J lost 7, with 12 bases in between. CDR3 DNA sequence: TGCGCCAGCAGCCAAGATGAGGGAGGAGCTGGCTACACCTTC. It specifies CASSQDEGGAGYTF.

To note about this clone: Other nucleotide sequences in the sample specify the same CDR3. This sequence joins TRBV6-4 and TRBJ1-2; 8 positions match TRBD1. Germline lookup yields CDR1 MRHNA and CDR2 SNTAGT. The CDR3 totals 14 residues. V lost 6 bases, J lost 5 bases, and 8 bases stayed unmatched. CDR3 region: CASSPLGTGYGYTF. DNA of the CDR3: TGTGCCAGCAGCCCATTAGGGACAGGTTATGGCTACACCTTC.

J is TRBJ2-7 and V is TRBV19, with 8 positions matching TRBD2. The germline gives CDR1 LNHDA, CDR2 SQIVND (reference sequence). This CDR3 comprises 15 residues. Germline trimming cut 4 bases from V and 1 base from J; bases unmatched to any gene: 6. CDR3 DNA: TGTGCCAGTAGTACCCCAGCGGGGGAGTCCTACGAGCAGTACTTC. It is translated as CASSTPAGESYEQYF.

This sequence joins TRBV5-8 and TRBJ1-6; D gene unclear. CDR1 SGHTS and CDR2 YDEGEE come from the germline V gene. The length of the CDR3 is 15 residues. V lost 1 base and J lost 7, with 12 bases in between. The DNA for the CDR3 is TGTGCCAGCAGCTTGTATAGGCTCCGCAATTCACCCCTCCACTTT. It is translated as CASSLYRLRNSPLHF.

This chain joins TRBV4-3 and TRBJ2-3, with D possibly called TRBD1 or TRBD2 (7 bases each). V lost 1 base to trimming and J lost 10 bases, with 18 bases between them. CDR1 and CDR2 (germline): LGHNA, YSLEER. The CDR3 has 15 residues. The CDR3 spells CASSQAGGGGRPQYF. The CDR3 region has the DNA TGCGCCAGCAGCCAAGCAGGGGGAGGGGGGCGTCCGCAGTATTTT.

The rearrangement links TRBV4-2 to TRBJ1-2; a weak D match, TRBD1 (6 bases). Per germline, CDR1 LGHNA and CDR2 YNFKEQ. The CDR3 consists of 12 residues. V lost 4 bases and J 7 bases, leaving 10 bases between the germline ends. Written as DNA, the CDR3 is TGTGCCAGCAGCCCAGGGGTTAGTGGCTACACCTTC. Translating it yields CASSPGVSGYTF.

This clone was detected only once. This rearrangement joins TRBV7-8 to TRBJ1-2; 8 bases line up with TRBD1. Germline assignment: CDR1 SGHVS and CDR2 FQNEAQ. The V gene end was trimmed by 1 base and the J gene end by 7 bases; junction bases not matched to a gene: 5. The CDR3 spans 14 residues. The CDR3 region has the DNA TGTGCCAGCAGCTTAGTCCAGGGGGCGGCTGGCTACACCTTC. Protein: CASSLVQGAAGYTF.